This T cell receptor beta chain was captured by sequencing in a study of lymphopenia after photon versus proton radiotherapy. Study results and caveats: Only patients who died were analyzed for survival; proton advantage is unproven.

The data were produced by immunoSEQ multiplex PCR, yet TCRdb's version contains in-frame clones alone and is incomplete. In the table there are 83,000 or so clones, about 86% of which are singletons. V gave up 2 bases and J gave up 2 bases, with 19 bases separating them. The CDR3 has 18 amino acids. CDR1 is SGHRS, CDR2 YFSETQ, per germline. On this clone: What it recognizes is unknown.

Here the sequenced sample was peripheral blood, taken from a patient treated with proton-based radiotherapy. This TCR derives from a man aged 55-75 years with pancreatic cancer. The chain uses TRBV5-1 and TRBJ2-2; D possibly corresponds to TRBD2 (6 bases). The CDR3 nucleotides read TGCGCCAGCAGCTTCCCCCGGGACTCGGCACTTAACACCGGGGAGCTGTTTTTT. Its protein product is CASSFPRDSALNTGELFF.